Below, one T cell receptor beta chain is given with its context. A single count supports this clone. Its antigen is currently not known. Qualities for individual bases were not recorded, and no much larger clone is one base off. Using the deep immunoSEQ assay, TCR CDR3 regions were amplified from genomic DNA by multiplex PCR. Extracted genomic DNA from each cell subset was distributed evenly across all wells of several immunoSEQ 96-well plates, and each plate was treated as a replicate. Each replicate PCR for unsorted PBMC received roughly 300 ng genomic DNA, equal to about 30,000 T cell genomes. Genomic DNA from unsorted PBMC was sequenced over ten immunoSEQ deep assay plates. Purified libraries were quantified with a Qubit 3.0 fluorometer, sized on a Bioanalyzer 2100, and re-quantified with the KAPA Library Quantification kit. Every immunoSEQ 96-well plate was sequenced on a separate single-read 150-cycle Illumina NextSeq 550 flow cell. On the study's bioinformatics: Because the immunoSEQ output held only junctional sequences and lacked quality scores, the filtering could not match the filtering applied to full-length reads. Sequences were annotated with PyIR, a Python wrapper for IgBLAST v1.9, using IMGT germline references to assign V/J genes and CDR3. Any read was removed if the V/J assignment was weak (E-value above 1e-6), the CDR3 was missing, or the read contained stop codons, out-of-frame junctions, or ambiguous translated residues. V3J clonotypes were defined by identical inferred V gene, J gene, and CDR3 amino acid sequence. To compute the percentage overlap between repertoires, the number of shared unique clonotypes was divided by the size of the smaller repertoire. RTK rarefaction, the Chao1 estimator, and Recon v2.1 estimates of unobserved clonotypes were used to assess repertoire richness. Here the immuneACCESS table is served through TCRdb, limited to in-frame sequences with V and J called. Missing clones are a known gap in these copies; in checked studies unresolved V genes cover under half, and the rest lacks a known reason. That table is the source of V, J and clone size, and D and trimming were worked out from the DNA. In all, the sample holds fewer than 500,000 clones, and over 60% of those were seen once. The top ten hold about an eighth of the sample.

Healthy HIV-negative adults with no recently reported acute infections or vaccinations were included as donors. Only Caucasian adults living in Nashville, Tennessee, USA were represented among the donors. In the unsorted samples, 90 million to 100 million PBMCs were counted, and genomic DNA was extracted using the QIAamp DNA Blood Mini kit. After blood collection by leukapheresis, PBMCs were isolated using Ficoll-Histopaque density gradient centrifugation and then cryopreserved in the vapor phase of liquid nitrogen. Its CDR3 holds 16 amino acids, cysteine through phenylalanine. Kept here is only the CDR3 DNA, which spans 48 bases and is read in frame from base 1. According to the germline V gene (reference sequence), CDR1 reads SGHNT and CDR2 reads YYREEE. The germline V and J ends show losses of 3 bases and 1 base respectively, and no gene match explains 2 bases of the junction. The sample belongs to a study of shared clonotypes between healthy human individuals (dated by TCRdb to between 2020 and 2021). Notes on the research overall: The cohort included three men and a couple of women between 18 and 49 years of age. Per donor, leukapheresis produced somewhere between about 0.94 and 9.5 billion PBMCs. To estimate repertoire size and how much clonotypes are shared between individuals, the study performed deep sequencing of blood TCR repertoires from roughly five healthy adults. Different laboratories and diverse techniques were used to prepare libraries and sequence TCR repertoires, to increase sequencing depth and limit assay-specific biases. What the study reported, not specific to this receptor: Based on pairwise subsampling, the degree of clonotype sharing among donors was expected to be affected by sequencing depth. Sampling was restricted to blood, and TCR repertoires in tissue are likely to differ from TCR repertoires in blood. The small number of donors limited the genetic and exposure-history diversity represented.

The specimen sequenced was PBMCs. This receptor was identified in a middle-aged woman in good health. Some clones in this sample may be carry-over from other donors' samples. Rearrangement joined TRBV5-4 to TRBJ2-3; 13 bases in between match TRBD2. The sequenced DNA: TGTGCCAGCAGCTCTGGACTAGCGGGAGGCACAGATACGCAGTATTTT. Its coded protein is CASSSGLAGGTDTQYF. The reference TRBV5-4 and TRBJ2-3 proteins fill in what lies around the CDR3, so the full variable domain reads ETGVTQSPTHLIKTRGQQVTLRCSSQSGHNTVSWYQQALGQGPQFIFQYYREEENGRGNFPPRFSGLQFPNYSSELNVNALELDDSALYLCASSSGLAGGTDTQYFGPGTRLTVL.